The 22 T cell receptor beta chains below were found in one sample sequenced in a study of long-term antiretroviral therapy in people with HIV. Running of the v3.0 immunoSEQ assay took place at survey level. Profiling relied on immunoSEQ multiplex PCR, and the TCRdb table lists in-frame clones only, not all of them. This table has about 16,000 clones, 70% to 85% appearing once. Sequencing used unsorted PBMCs, obtained 2.1 years after starting antiretroviral therapy. The receptors stem from a man in his forties with HIV.

The table lists this clone with a count of one. The chain links TRBV5-1 to TRBJ2-7, with TRBD1 identical over 11 bases. Per germline, CDR1 SGHRS and CDR2 YFSETQ. There are 14 residues in the CDR3. J gave up 4 bases and V 3 bases, and 3 bases lay outside the gene matches. The CDR3 loop is CASSSRDRGYEQYF. CDR3 DNA sequence: TGCGCCAGCAGCTCGCGGGACAGGGGGTACGAGCAGTACTTC.

This clone was detected only once. The CDR3 protein is CASSSDPGQTSNGYTF. Written as DNA, the CDR3 is TGTGCCAGCAGCTCCGACCCGGGACAGACAAGCAATGGCTACACCTTC. V and J are TRBV9 and TRBJ1-2; 7 bases align to TRBD1. The CDR3 consists of 16 residues. Germline V gives CDR1 SGDLS, CDR2 YYNGEE. V lost 4 bases, J lost 6 bases, and 15 bases stayed unmatched.

The CDR3 loop reads CASSYSSGVEQYF. The CDR3 bases are TGTGCCAGCAGTTACTCGAGTGGGGTCGAGCAGTACTTC. The chain couples TRBV6-5 to TRBJ2-7; D uncertain. Germline CDR1 reads MNHEY; CDR2 reads SVGAGI. The ends were cut back, 0 bases at V and 6 bases at J, with 9 bases in the middle. The CDR3 contains 13 residues.

This clone was recorded once. The chain is built from TRBV5-6 and TRBJ1-6, with a possible D match to TRBD1 (5 bases). CDR3 length: 13 amino acids. Trimming left V 4 bases short and J 8 bases short, with 10 bases between. CDR1 SGHDT and CDR2 YYEEEE come from the germline V gene. The CDR3 loop reads CASSPGRYSPLHF. In nucleotides, the CDR3 is TGTGCCAGCAGCCCGGGACGCTATTCACCCCTCCACTTT.

The rearrangement uses TRBV30 and TRBJ2-3, with D perhaps given as TRBD1 or TRBD2 (6 bases each). The CDR3 sequence is 17 residues long. The ends were cut back, 0 bases at V and 6 bases at J, with 22 bases in the middle. Germline CDR1 reads GTSNPN; CDR2 reads SVGIG (reference sequence). CDR3 nucleotide sequence: TGTGCCTGGAGTGTTTTGGCACAGTTAGGGGGGCAGGATACGCAGTATTTT. Its protein product is CAWSVLAQLGGQDTQYF.

This clone came up once. The chain uses TRBV30 and TRBJ2-3, with D possibly matching TRBD2 (7 bases). The length of the CDR3 is 14 residues. In germline, CDR1 is GTSNPN, CDR2 SVGIG (reference sequence). V was cut by 2 bases and J by 6 bases, with 15 bases left in between. DNA for the CDR3: TGTGCCTGGAGTTTACGGGGGGCAAAGGATACGCAGTATTTT. As protein: CAWSLRGAKDTQYF.

The CDR3 sequence is CSVPKPGTGANVLTF. The CDR3 DNA reads as TGCAGCGTCCCCAAACCAGGGACTGGGGCCAACGTCCTGACTTTC. This chain connects TRBV29-1 to TRBJ2-6, with a tentative D call TRBD1 (5 bases). Germline CDR1 SQVTM, CDR2 ANQGSEA. The CDR3 is made up of 15 amino acids. Trimming removed 6 bases at V and 2 bases at J, with 14 bases between.

In its sample, this clone was seen once. The J gene is TRBJ2-2, the V gene TRBV30, with TRBD2 matching over 8 bases. This CDR3 is 16 amino acids long. V shed 4 bases, J shed 3 bases, and the junction held 10 bases outside the gene matches. Germline V gives CDR1 GTSNPN, CDR2 SVGIG (reference sequence). For the CDR3, the DNA is TGTGCCTGGAATTCCCAGCGGGGGACCTACACCGGGGAGCTGTTTTTT. Translating gives CAWNSQRGTYTGELFF.

This rearrangement joins TRBV5-5 to TRBJ2-7; 8 bases map to TRBD1. The ends lost 2 bases at V and 3 bases at J; junction bases unmatched: 4. The V gene's germline CDR1 is SGHKS and CDR2 YYEKEE (reference sequence). The CDR3 runs to 14 residues. The CDR3 DNA is TGTGCCAGCAGCTTAGCGACAGGGGACTACGAGCAGTACTTC. It yields the protein CASSLATGDYEQYF. Variable domain in full (rest from reference TRBV5-5 and TRBJ2-7): DAGVTQSPTHLIKTRGQQVTLRCSPISGHKSVSWYQQVLGQGPQFIFQYYEKEERGRGNFPDRFSARQFPNYSSELNVNALLLGDSALYLCASSLATGDYEQYFGPGTRLTVT.

CDR3 sequence: CASSLGRGSSPQHF. The CDR3 region has the DNA TGTGCCAGCAGCTTAGGGCGGGGGAGTTCTCCCCAGCATTTT. The chain is built from TRBV13 and TRBJ1-5; TRBD1 might be the D (5 bases). Germline CDR1 PRHDT, CDR2 FYEKMQ (reference sequence). Trimming took off 0 bases at V and 10 bases at J, with 13 bases between the two ends. The CDR3 sequence is 14 residues long.

V usage is TRBV29-1 and J usage is TRBJ1-2, with D perhaps TRBD1 (6 bases). This CDR3 comprises 14 residues. CDR1 and CDR2 (germline): SQVTM, ANQGSEA. Between the trimmed V and J ends, which lost 3 bases and 0 bases, there was a span of 11 bases. In DNA, the CDR3 is TGCAGCGTTGACCAGGGGCATTCTAACTATGGCTACACCTTC. Its protein is CSVDQGHSNYGYTF.

The rearrangement uses TRBV27 and TRBJ1-2, with D tentatively TRBD1 (6 bases). Deletions cut 6 bases from V and 4 bases from J, with 12 bases between. The CDR3 is 13 amino acids. CDR1 and CDR2 from the germline V gene are MNHEY and SMNVEV (reference sequence). The DNA for the CDR3 is TGTGCCAGCAGGGGAGGGGGGGGCTATGGCTACACCTTC. Translation gives CASRGGGGYGYTF.

The chain is built from TRBV5-1 and TRBJ2-7; no clear D. The CDR3 loop spans 16 amino acids. V lost 4 bases and J lost 0, with 17 bases in between. The germline V gene has CDR1 SGHRS and CDR2 YFSETQ. The CDR3 bases are TGCGCCAGCAGCCTATCACCGGAACCCGGCTCCTACGAGCAGTACTTC. The encoded protein is CASSLSPEPGSYEQYF. The entire variable domain, with the rest obtained from reference TRBV5-1 and TRBJ2-7, is as follows: KAGVTQTPRYLIKTRGQQVTLSCSPISGHRSVSWYQQTPGQGLQFLFEYFSETQRNKGNFPGRFSGRQFSNSRSEMNVSTLELGDSALYLCASSLSPEPGSYEQYFGPGTRLTVT.

Remarks on this clone: Compared with germline, one end of the junction differs, possibly owing to a read error. The rearrangement links TRBV5-1 to TRBJ1-1; 7 bases agree with TRBD1. Germline V CDR1 and CDR2: SGHRS, YFSETQ. The CDR3 has 14 amino acids. In nucleotides, the CDR3 is TGCGCCAGCACCTTGGAGACAGGGTGGACTGAAGCTTTCTTT. This sequence encodes CASTLETGWTEAFF.

V is TRBV7-9 and J is TRBJ1-4; D is perhaps TRBD1 (5 bases). The V gene's germline CDR1 is SEHNR and CDR2 FQNEAQ (reference sequence). Trimming cost V 5 bases and J 0 bases, with 22 bases left between them. The CDR3 covers 19 residues. CDR3 nucleotide sequence: TGTGCCAGCAGCCTTGTGACAGCGAGCTATTTTGCAACTAATGAAAAACTGTTTTTT. Protein sequence: CASSLVTASYFATNEKLFF.

This clone was seen just once. Here the CDR3 reads CASSVGGNTGELFF. The CDR3 coding sequence is TGTGCCAGCAGCGTAGGGGGGAACACCGGGGAGCTGTTTTTT. The chain combines TRBV9 with TRBJ2-2, with D unresolved. The CDR3 length is 14 residues. Trimming removed 0 bases at V and 1 base at J, with 4 bases between. Germline-derived CDR1 and CDR2 are SGDLS and YYNGEE. The variable domain in full, with the rest retrieved from reference TRBV9 and TRBJ2-2, is DSGVTQTPKHLITATGQRVTLRCSPRSGDLSVYWYQQSLDQGLQFLIQYYNGEERAKGNILERFSAQQFPDLHSELNLSSLELGDSALYFCASSVGGNTGELFFGEGSRLTVL.

The chain links TRBV19 to TRBJ1-5, with D perhaps TRBD1 (5 bases). V lost 5 bases and J 7 bases, leaving 12 bases between the germline ends. The germline CDR1 and CDR2 sequences are LNHDA and SQIVND (reference sequence). The CDR3 totals 13 residues. CDR3 nucleotides: TGTGCCAGTAGTTGGGGCCTCCGGCAGCCCCAGCATTTT. Encoded protein: CASSWGLRQPQHF.

This clone turned up a few times. The chain links TRBV7-9 to TRBJ1-1; 10 bases are shared with TRBD1. J lost 1 base, V lost 11 bases, and 4 bases had no gene match. Per the germline V gene, CDR1 is SEHNR and CDR2 is FQNEAQ (reference sequence). The CDR3 consists of 13 residues. The CDR3 sequence is CAGDRGRNTEAFF. In DNA form, the CDR3 reads TGTGCCGGCGACAGGGGGCGGAACACTGAAGCTTTCTTT.

The chain combines TRBV11-2 with TRBJ2-1; D assignment may be TRBD1 or TRBD2 (5 bases each). CDR3 length: 16 residues. CDR1 is SGHAT and CDR2 is FQNNGV in the germline V gene. Between the trimmed V and J ends, which lost 5 bases and 5 bases, there was a span of 19 bases. CDR3: CASSHNPGRDDNEQFF. CDR3 sequence (DNA): TGTGCCAGCAGCCATAATCCGGGACGAGACGACAATGAGCAGTTCTTC.

The chain couples TRBV5-6 to TRBJ1-1; 8 nucleotides match TRBD1. Looked up from germline, CDR1 is SGHDT and CDR2 is YYEEEE. J was trimmed by 2 bases and V by 3 bases; bases with no gene match: 3. The CDR3 covers 14 residues. CDR3: CASSWDRINTEAFF. CDR3 DNA sequence: TGTGCCAGCAGCTGGGACAGGATCAACACTGAAGCTTTCTTT.

The V call is TRBV11-2, the J call TRBJ2-6; the D gene is possibly TRBD1 (5 bases). Germline-derived CDR1 and CDR2 are SGHAT and FQNNGV. V was pared by 0 bases and J by 12 bases, with 18 bases between. CDR3 length equals 16 residues. The CDR3 nucleotides read TGTGCCAGCAGCTTAGATCCAAGGACACCTGCAAGCGTCCTGACTTTC. This codes for CASSLDPRTPASVLTF.

In this sample, this clone turned up a few times. The J gene is TRBJ2-7, the V gene TRBV7-2, with unresolved D. The CDR3 contains 13 residues. V was trimmed by 2 bases and J by 3 bases, leaving 8 bases between them. Germline lookup yields CDR1 SGHTA and CDR2 FQGNSA. CDR3 in DNA: TGTGCCAGCAGCTTAACACCCTACTACGAGCAGTACTTC. As protein: CASSLTPYYEQYF.